Described below is a single T cell receptor beta chain sequence and its context. Its antigen is undetermined. These data come from a study of T cell repertoires in cytomegalovirus infection. The CDR3 is 15 amino acids. The V gene's germline CDR1 is SEHNR and CDR2 FQNEAQ (reference sequence). Trimming took 5 bases from V and 0 from J; bases not matched to a gene: 4. TCRdb re-derived calls from the reads in MiXCR, one entry per CDR3 protein. This sample has fewer than 550,000 distinct CDR3 sequences; approximately 33% occur once, and the top ten carry approximately 15%. Notes on the study in general: Cumulated frequencies of public TCR beta families served to identify carriers of CMV plus the relevant HLA.

This TCR was sampled from a human donor in good health (CMV status not recorded). Some clones in this sample may be carry-over from other donors' samples. The V and J genes are TRBV7-9 and TRBJ2-7, with 10 bases that match TRBD2. Sequenced input: PBMCs. Here the CDR3 reads CASSISGGRSYEQYF. The DNA of the CDR3 is TGTGCCAGCAGCATTAGCGGGGGGCGCTCCTACGAGCAGTACTTC.